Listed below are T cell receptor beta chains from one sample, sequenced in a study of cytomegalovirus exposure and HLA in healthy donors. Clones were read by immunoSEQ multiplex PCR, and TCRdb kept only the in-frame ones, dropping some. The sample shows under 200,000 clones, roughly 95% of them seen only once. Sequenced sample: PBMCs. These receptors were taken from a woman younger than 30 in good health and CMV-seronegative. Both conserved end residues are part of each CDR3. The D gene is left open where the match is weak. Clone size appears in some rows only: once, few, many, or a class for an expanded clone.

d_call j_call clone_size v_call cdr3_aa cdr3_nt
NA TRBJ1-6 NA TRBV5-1 CASKREAGNYNSPLHF TGCGCCAGCAAGAGGGAGGCAGGGAACTATAATTCACCCCTCCACTTT
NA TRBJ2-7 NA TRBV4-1 CASSQTSGGQGAYEQYF TGCGCCAGCAGCCAAACATCAGGGGGGCAGGGGGCCTACGAGCAGTACTTC
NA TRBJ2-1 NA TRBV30 CAWSLTAVGMDEQFF TGTGCCTGGAGTTTAACAGCGGTCGGTATGGATGAGCAGTTCTTC
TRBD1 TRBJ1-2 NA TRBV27 CASSTRTGSNYGYTF TGTGCCAGCAGTACACGGACAGGGAGTAACTATGGCTACACCTTC
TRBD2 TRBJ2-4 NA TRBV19 CASSIPGLASYLVGKNIQYF TGTGCCAGTAGTATCCCGGGACTAGCGAGTTATTTGGTGGGCAAAAACATTCAGTACTTC
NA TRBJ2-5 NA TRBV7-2 CASSLNRASQETQYF TGTGCCAGCAGCTTAAACAGAGCCAGTCAAGAGACCCAGTACTTC
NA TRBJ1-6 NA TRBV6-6 CASTPDGKNSPLHF TGTGCCAGCACTCCGGACGGGAAGAATTCACCCCTCCACTTT
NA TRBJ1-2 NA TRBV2 CASKEGAGAGYTF TGTGCCAGCAAAGAAGGAGCAGGGGCTGGCTACACCTTC
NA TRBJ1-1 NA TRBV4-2 CASSQVGLGQPNTEAFF TGTGCCAGCAGCCAAGTCGGACTGGGACAACCGAACACTGAAGCTTTCTTT
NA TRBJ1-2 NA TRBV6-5 CASSYSTGSNYGYTF TGTGCCAGCAGTTACTCGACTGGCTCGAACTATGGCTACACCTTC
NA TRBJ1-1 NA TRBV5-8 CASSLAWEAFF TGTGCCAGCAGCTTAGCCTGGGAAGCTTTCTTT
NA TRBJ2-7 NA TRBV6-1 CASTARGLGKDEQYF TGTGCCAGCACCGCCCGAGGGTTAGGTAAGGACGAGCAGTACTTC
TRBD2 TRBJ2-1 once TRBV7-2 CASSLARTSGGRNEQFF TGTGCCAGCAGCTTAGCGCGTACTAGCGGGGGTAGAAATGAGCAGTTCTTC
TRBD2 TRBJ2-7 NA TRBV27 CASRPKAGSSHEQYF TGTGCCAGCAGACCCAAAGCGGGATCTAGCCACGAGCAGTACTTC
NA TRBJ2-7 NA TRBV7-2 CASSLADRPGYEQYF TGTGCCAGCAGCTTAGCTGATCGACCGGGCTACGAGCAGTACTTC
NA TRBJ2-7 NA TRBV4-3 CASSHRQGSPYEQYF TGCGCCAGCAGCCACCGACAAGGAAGTCCCTACGAGCAGTACTTC
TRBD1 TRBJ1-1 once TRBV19 CASSSRTGGDEAFF TGTGCCAGTAGTTCCCGGACAGGCGGAGATGAAGCTTTCTTT
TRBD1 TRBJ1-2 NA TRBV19 CASTETGGNYGYTF TGTGCCAGTACCGAGACAGGGGGTAACTATGGCTACACCTTC
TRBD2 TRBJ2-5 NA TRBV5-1 CASSWGLAGSETQYF TGCGCCAGCAGCTGGGGACTAGCGGGGAGTGAGACCCAGTACTTC
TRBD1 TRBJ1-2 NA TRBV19 CASRGQGAYGYTF TGTGCCAGTAGGGGACAGGGGGCCTATGGCTACACCTTC
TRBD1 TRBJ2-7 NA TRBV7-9 CASSSEPGQGKVHEQYF TGTGCCAGCAGTTCCGAACCGGGACAGGGAAAGGTCCACGAGCAGTACTTC
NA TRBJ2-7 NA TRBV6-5 CASSYLASEAYEQYF TGTGCCAGCAGTTACTTGGCTAGCGAGGCCTACGAGCAGTACTTC
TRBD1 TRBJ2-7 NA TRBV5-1 CASSYGTGDYEQYF TGCGCCAGCAGCTACGGGACAGGGGATTACGAGCAGTACTTC
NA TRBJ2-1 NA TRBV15 CATSVPGNEQFF TGTGCCACCAGCGTACCCGGCAATGAGCAGTTCTTC
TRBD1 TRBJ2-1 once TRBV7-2 CASSLVGQGATNEQFF TGTGCCAGCAGCTTAGTGGGACAGGGGGCAACAAATGAGCAGTTCTTC
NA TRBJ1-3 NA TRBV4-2 CASSQDEDQVSGNTIYF TGTGCCAGCAGCCAAGATGAAGACCAGGTCTCTGGAAACACCATATATTTT
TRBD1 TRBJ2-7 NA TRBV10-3 CAISGTPGTGGYEQYF TGTGCCATCAGTGGCACCCCCGGGACAGGGGGTTACGAGCAGTACTTC
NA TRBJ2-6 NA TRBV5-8 CASSFFLSGANVLTF TGTGCCAGCAGCTTTTTTCTCTCTGGGGCCAACGTCCTGACTTTC
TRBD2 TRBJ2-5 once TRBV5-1 CASSKGTSGGQETQYF TGCGCCAGCAGCAAGGGGACTAGCGGGGGCCAAGAGACCCAGTACTTC
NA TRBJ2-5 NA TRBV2 CASSVELLPTETQYF TGTGCCAGCAGTGTGGAACTATTACCGACGGAGACCCAGTACTTC
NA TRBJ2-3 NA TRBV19 CASSLLPPDTQYF TGTGCCAGTAGCCTCCTCCCCCCAGATACGCAGTATTTT
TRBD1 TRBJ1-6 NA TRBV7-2 CASSSRDSYNSPLHF TGTGCCAGCAGCTCGAGGGACAGCTATAATTCACCCCTCCACTTT
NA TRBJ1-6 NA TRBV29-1 CSVVEGAGSPLHF TGCAGCGTTGTCGAAGGAGCGGGTTCACCCCTCCACTTT
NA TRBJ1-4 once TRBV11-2 CASSLAPGVGEKLFF TGTGCCAGCAGCTTAGCTCCAGGGGTAGGGGAAAAACTGTTTTTT
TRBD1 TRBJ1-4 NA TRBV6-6 CASSYPGTAEEKLFF TGTGCCAGCAGTTACCCCGGGACAGCAGAAGAAAAACTGTTTTTT
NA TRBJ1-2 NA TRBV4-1 CASSQVMGGYGYTF TGCGCCAGCAGCCAAGTTATGGGGGGATATGGCTACACCTTC
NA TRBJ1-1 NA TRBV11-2 CASRRGGMNTEAFF TGTGCCAGCAGGAGAGGGGGAATGAACACTGAAGCTTTCTTT
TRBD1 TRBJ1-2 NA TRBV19 CASADRVNYGYTF TGTGCCAGCGCCGACAGGGTTAACTATGGCTACACCTTC
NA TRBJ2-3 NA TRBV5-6 CASSEALGTQYF TGTGCCAGCAGTGAAGCGTTGGGTACGCAGTATTTT
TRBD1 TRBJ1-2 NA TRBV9 CASSHSQDRPNYGYTF TGTGCCAGCAGCCATTCCCAGGACAGGCCTAACTATGGCTACACCTTC
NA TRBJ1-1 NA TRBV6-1 CASSDGAANTEAFF TGTGCCAGCAGTGATGGGGCAGCGAACACTGAAGCTTTCTTT